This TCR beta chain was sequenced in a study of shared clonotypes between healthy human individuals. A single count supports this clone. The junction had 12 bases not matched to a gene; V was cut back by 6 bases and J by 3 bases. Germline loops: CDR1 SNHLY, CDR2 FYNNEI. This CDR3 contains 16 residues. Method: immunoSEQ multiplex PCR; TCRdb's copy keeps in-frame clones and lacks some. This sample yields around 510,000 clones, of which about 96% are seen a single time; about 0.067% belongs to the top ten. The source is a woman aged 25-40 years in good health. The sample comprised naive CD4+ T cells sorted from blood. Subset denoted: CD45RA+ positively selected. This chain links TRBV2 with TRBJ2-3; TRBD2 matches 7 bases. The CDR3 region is CASRGYSGSTTDTQYF. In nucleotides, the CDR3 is TGTGCCAGCAGGGGATATAGCGGGTCCACGACAGATACGCAGTATTTT.